Reported below is one TCR beta chain. Its cognate antigen has yet to be identified. It has no much larger one-base neighbor in the sample; base qualities were not kept. The data derive from a study of shared clonotypes between healthy human individuals (dated by TCRdb to 2018 to 2021). Some background on the complete study: The cohort included three men and two women between 18 and 49 years of age. To estimate repertoire size and how much clonotype sharing occurs between individuals, the study deeply sequenced the blood TCR repertoires of five healthy adults. Different laboratories and diverse techniques were used to prepare libraries and sequence TCR repertoires, to increase sequencing depth and limit assay-specific biases. For each donor, three plates each were used for CD4 naive and CD4 memory, two plates were used for CD8 naive, and one plate was used for CD8 memory. Between about 0.8 and 9.5 billion PBMCs per donor were obtained by leukapheresis. Broad study findings and their caveats: Estimated clonotype richness was generally larger for naive than for memory subsets. Pairwise subsampling indicated that sequencing depth was expected to affect the degree of clonotype sharing among donors. Only blood was sampled, and tissue TCR repertoires likely differ from those in blood. Compared with non-shared clonotypes, clonotypes shared by all four sorted-subset donors had higher generation probabilities. Because the study included a small number of donors, the genetic and exposure-history diversity represented was limited. Rarefaction of sorted-subset datasets indicated incomplete sequencing despite the large sequencing depth. Approximately 5% of naive CD4, 3.5% of naive CD8, around 2.3% of memory CD4, and about 0.4% of memory CD8 clonotypes were shared across several donors.

Using the deep immunoSEQ assay, multiplex PCR amplified TCR CDR3 regions from genomic DNA. Extracted genomic DNA from each cell subset was distributed evenly across all wells of several immunoSEQ 96-well plates, and each plate was treated as a replicate. For sorted subsets, approximately 190 ng genomic DNA, equal to 25,000 to 35,000 T cell genomes, was loaded into each replicate PCR. Purified libraries were quantified with a Qubit 3.0 fluorometer, sized on a Bioanalyzer 2100, and re-quantified with the KAPA Library Quantification kit. Every immunoSEQ 96-well plate was sequenced on a separate single-read 150-cycle Illumina NextSeq 550 flow cell. The authors' pipeline ran thus. The immunoSEQ output contained only junctional sequences without quality scores, so filtering could not match that applied to full-length reads. To assign V/J genes and CDR3, sequences were annotated using PyIR, a Python wrapper for IgBLAST v1.9, with IMGT germline references. Reads with weak V/J assignments (E-value above 1e-6), missing CDR3, stop codons, out-of-frame junctions, or ambiguous translated residues were removed. V3J clonotypes were defined as sequences sharing an identical inferred V gene, J gene, and CDR3 amino acid sequence. The percentage overlap between two repertoires was calculated by dividing the number of shared unique clonotypes by the size of the smaller repertoire. RTK rarefaction, the Chao1 estimator, and Recon v2.1 estimates of unobserved clonotypes were used to assess repertoire richness. OLGA was used to compute generation probabilities for all TCRbeta clonotypes that the gDNA method yielded from a handful of donors. TCRdb carries this immuneACCESS record with in-frame sequences only. Its versions omit some clonotypes, under half of them owing to an unresolved V gene in the studies checked, with the rest unexplained. The V and J calls and clone size come from that table; D and trimming were worked out from the DNA. This sample holds roughly 2.5 million clones; more than 80% were observed only once. The top ten hold about 0.13% of the sample.

The donors were healthy, HIV-negative adults with no recently reported acute infections or vaccinations. Only Caucasian adults living in Nashville, Tennessee, USA were represented among the donors. CD4+ T cells were enriched by magnetic negative selection; naive cells were then positively selected on CD45RA, and the negative fraction formed the memory subset. After blood collection by leukapheresis, PBMCs were isolated using Ficoll-Histopaque density gradient centrifugation and then cryopreserved in the vapor phase of liquid nitrogen. Purity and quantity of every magnetically sorted T cell population were checked by analytical flow cytometry. From each sorted fraction, genomic DNA was isolated and quantified by UV absorbance on a Nanodrop 2000c. The CDR3 runs 13 residues from the cysteine to the phenylalanine. Just the 39-base CDR3 DNA is kept, in frame starting at base 1. The V end loses 2 bases and the J end loses 4 bases, and a stretch of 8 bases separates them. CDR1 and CDR2 are drawn from the germline V gene: KGHSH, LQKENI.

The specimen sequenced was naive CD4+ T cells sorted from blood. The sample's cell subset or site label is to be understood as: CD45RA+ positively selected. The TCR was taken from a man younger than 35 in good health. The rearrangement combines TRBV18 with TRBJ1-2; the D segment cannot be called with confidence. The CDR3 has the sequence CASSPATTYGYTF. Here is the DNA: TGTGCCAGCTCACCAGCGACGACCTATGGCTACACCTTC.